This is a list of T cell receptor beta chains from one sample in a study of blood T cell repertoires in COVID-19. Assay used: immunoSEQ multiplex PCR; TCRdb lists only in-frame clones, some missing. Here the sample spans over 200,000 clones, roughly 90% being singletons. The specimen sequenced was peripheral blood. The receptor set was obtained from a man in his thirties or forties who had recovered from COVID-19. Each CDR3 is given with its conserved first and last residue. Fields, in order: D gene, clone size, J gene, V gene, CDR3 DNA, CDR3 protein. A D gene is named only where the DNA matches it firmly. A clone size is listed for some rows: how often the clone was seen (once, few, many), or a class if it is expanded.

>NA|NA|TRBJ2-5|TRBV15
TGTGCCACCAGCAGAGGAACTGGACTCGAGGAGACCCAGTACTTC
CATSRGTGLEETQYF
>NA|NA|TRBJ2-7|TRBV10-3
TGTGCCATCAGTGAGTCGTCGGACAGTCTGTCCCACGAGCAGTACTTC
CAISESSDSLSHEQYF
>NA|NA|TRBJ2-3|TRBV19
TGTGCCAGTAGTCGACTTAGCGGACTCACAGATACGCAGTATTTT
CASSRLSGLTDTQYF
>NA|NA|TRBJ2-7|TRBV5-4
TGTGCCAGCAGCTTGTGGGACAAGGGCTCCTACGAGCAGTACTTC
CASSLWDKGSYEQYF
>TRBD2|NA|TRBJ2-1|TRBV11-3
TGTGCCAGCAGCCATCCGGGACTAGCGGCCAATGAGCAGTTCTTC
CASSHPGLAANEQFF
>TRBD2|NA|TRBJ2-1|TRBV11-2
TGTGCCAGCAGCTTAGAAGGTGGGGCTAGCGGGGACAATGAGCAGTTCTTC
CASSLEGGASGDNEQFF
>NA|once|TRBJ1-2|TRBV5-5
TGTGCCAGCAGCTTGATTCAGGATGGCTACACCTTC
CASSLIQDGYTF
>NA|NA|TRBJ2-3|TRBV6-6
TGTGCCACTCGGGCGGGCCGGGGTGGCACAGATACGCAGTATTTT
CATRAGRGGTDTQYF
>TRBD1|NA|TRBJ2-1|TRBV6-2/TRBV6-3
TGTGCCAGCAGTTGGGCAGGGGGCAGGAATGAGCAGTTCTTC
CASSWAGGRNEQFF
>TRBD1|NA|TRBJ2-2|TRBV11-3
TGTGCCAGCAGCCTTCAGGGGGCCGGGGAGCTGTTTTTT
CASSLQGAGELFF
>TRBD1|NA|TRBJ1-1|TRBV19
TGTGCCAGTAGTATTACAGGGGGAGACACTGAAGCTTTCTTT
CASSITGGDTEAFF
>TRBD1|NA|TRBJ2-5|TRBV7-9
TGTGCCAGCAGCTTAGATAGGACAGGAGAAGAGACCCAGTACTTC
CASSLDRTGEETQYF
>NA|once|TRBJ2-7|TRBV18
TGTGCCAGCTCACCATTCGAGGACAAGTGGGACGAGCAGTACTTC
CASSPFEDKWDEQYF
>TRBD2|NA|TRBJ2-1|TRBV7-7
TGTGCCAGCAGCTTGGCGGGGGGGGACAATGAGCAGTTCTTC
CASSLAGGDNEQFF
>TRBD1|NA|TRBJ2-7|TRBV5-1
TGCGCCAGCAGCTTGTTGACAGGGGTTTTATACGAGCAGTACTTC
CASSLLTGVLYEQYF
>NA|NA|TRBJ1-4|TRBV6-5
TGTGCCAGCAGTCCTAGCTGGGGGGATGAAAAACTGTTTTTT
CASSPSWGDEKLFF
>NA|once|TRBJ1-2|TRBV7-8
TGTGCCAGCAGCTTACAAACGGGGAGTCCCCTCTATGGCTACACCTTC
CASSLQTGSPLYGYTF
>TRBD2|NA|TRBJ2-1|TRBV4-1
TGCGCCAGCAGCCTAACTAGCGGGGGGGTGAATGAGCAGTTCTTC
CASSLTSGGVNEQFF
>TRBD2|once|TRBJ2-3|TRBV13
TGTGCCAGCAGCTTAGGAGTGCCGGGACTAGCGGGGGCCTATACCACAGATACGCAGTATTTT
CASSLGVPGLAGAYTTDTQYF
>TRBD1|NA|TRBJ1-1|TRBV29-1
TGCAGCGTTGAGGGGGACAGGGGATACAGCACTGAAGCTTTCTTT
CSVEGDRGYSTEAFF
>NA|NA|TRBJ2-7|TRBV4-1
TGCGCCAGCAGCCAAGACAGGCAGTTCTACGAGCAGTACTTC
CASSQDRQFYEQYF
>TRBD1|NA|TRBJ1-1|TRBV10-2
TGCGCCAGCAGTGAAATGGGACAGGGGGGGTGGAACACTGAAGCTTTCTTT
CASSEMGQGGWNTEAFF
>TRBD1|NA|TRBJ2-7|TRBV6-2/TRBV6-3
TGTGCCAGCAGTTACGGGGGGACAGGGTACGAGCAGTACTTC
CASSYGGTGYEQYF
>NA|NA|TRBJ1-3|TRBV6-1
TGTGCCAGCAGTGAATCAGGGAGGTCTGGAAACACCATATATTTT
CASSESGRSGNTIYF
>NA|NA|TRBJ2-5|TRBV23-1
TGCGCCAGCAGTCAACACTCAGGGCTGGAAGAGACCCAGTACTTC
CASSQHSGLEETQYF
>TRBD1|few|TRBJ2-3|TRBV5-1
TGCGCCAGCAGCTTGGGGGGACAGGGGTTTACAGATACGCAGTATTTT
CASSLGGQGFTDTQYF
>TRBD2|NA|TRBJ2-7|TRBV5-1
TGCGCCAGCAGCCCAAGCGGGGGCCGCCCCGAGCAGTACTTC
CASSPSGGRPEQYF
>NA|NA|TRBJ1-2|TRBV2
TGTGCCAGCAGCGAGGACAGCTCCTATGGCTACACCTTC
CASSEDSSYGYTF
>TRBD1|NA|TRBJ2-1|TRBV19
TGTGCCAGTAGTTTCTACGGACAGGGTAATGAGCAGTTCTTC
CASSFYGQGNEQFF
>NA|NA|TRBJ1-2|TRBV4-2
TGTGCCAGCAGTTACAGGGATATAAATGCAGATAGTGGCTACACCTTC
CASSYRDINADSGYTF
>NA|NA|TRBJ2-1|TRBV19
TGTGCCAGTAGTATAGGTCGGGTCAATGAGCAGTTCTTC
CASSIGRVNEQFF
>NA|once|TRBJ2-5|TRBV4-2
TGTGCCAGCAGCCGGACAGGTAGCGGGACCCAGTACTTC
CASSRTGSGTQYF
>TRBD2|few|TRBJ2-5|TRBV27
TGTGCCAGCAGTGCCAGGACTAGAGGGTGGGAGACCCAGTACTTC
CASSARTRGWETQYF
>TRBD1|NA|TRBJ1-1|TRBV6-5
TGTGCCAGCAAGGGGGACAGGGGGAACACTGAAGCTTTCTTT
CASKGDRGNTEAFF
>TRBD1|many|TRBJ2-1|TRBV6-5
TGTGCCAGCAGCAGGGGGAATGAGCAGTTCTTC
CASSRGNEQFF
>TRBD2|NA|TRBJ2-5|TRBV7-2
TGTGCCAGCAGCTTAGTCTGGGGGGGAGAGACCCAGTACTTC
CASSLVWGGETQYF
>NA|NA|TRBJ1-2|TRBV7-9
TGTGCCAGCAGCTCCTCTAACTATGGCTACACCTTC
CASSSSNYGYTF
>NA|NA|TRBJ1-5|TRBV11-2
TGTGCCAGCAGCCCCAGCGGGGGCATCAATCAGCCCCAGCATTTT
CASSPSGGINQPQHF
>TRBD1|NA|TRBJ2-5|TRBV5-5
TGTGCCAGCAGCGGCAGGGGACAGTTACAAGAGACCCAGTACTTC
CASSGRGQLQETQYF
>NA|once|TRBJ1-3|TRBV7-2
TGTGCCAGCAGCTTAGGAGGGCTCGGAAACACCATATATTTT
CASSLGGLGNTIYF
>TRBD1|NA|TRBJ1-5|TRBV3-1/TRBV3-2
TGTGCCAGCAGCCAAGATACAGGGGGTTCGGCCCAGCATTTT
CASSQDTGGSAQHF
>NA|few|TRBJ1-3|TRBV29-1
TGCAGCGTTGAAGATTTTACTGGAAACACCATATATTTT
CSVEDFTGNTIYF
>TRBD1|NA|TRBJ1-3|TRBV28
TGTGCCAGCAGTTCAACAGGGGTTGCTACTGGAAACACCATATATTTT
CASSSTGVATGNTIYF
>NA|NA|TRBJ2-1|TRBV7-9
TGTGCCAGCAGCCAGGTATATAGGGACGGCGGGGTCTACGATGAGCAGTTCTTC
CASSQVYRDGGVYDEQFF
>TRBD1|once|TRBJ1-6|TRBV5-1
TGCGCCAGCAGCTGGGACAGCCCCAGCTCCTATAATTCACCCCTCCACTTT
CASSWDSPSSYNSPLHF
>NA|NA|TRBJ1-4|TRBV18
TGTGCCAGCTCACCATTCCAGGGGAAAGACGAAAAACTGTTTTTT
CASSPFQGKDEKLFF
>NA|NA|TRBJ1-1|TRBV4-3
TGCGCCAGCAGCCGACTTATTACCCCCGGCCGTAACACTGAAGCTTTCTTT
CASSRLITPGRNTEAFF
>TRBD1|NA|TRBJ1-2|TRBV27
TGTGCCAGCAGTTTATGGGCGACAGGGGGCGCCTATGGCTACACCTTC
CASSLWATGGAYGYTF
>TRBD2|NA|TRBJ2-4|TRBV2
TGTGCCAGCAGTGTCGGCCTAGCGGGGTTATTC
CASSVGLAGLF
>NA|NA|TRBJ1-5|TRBV6-5
TGTGCCAGCAGGAGCAGGGGTGGGTTGAATCAGCCCCAGCATTTT
CASRSRGGLNQPQHF
>TRBD2|NA|TRBJ2-4|TRBV11-2
TGTGCCAGCAGCTTAGAGGGGACTAGCGGGGGGGCAGGAAACATTCAGTACTTC
CASSLEGTSGGAGNIQYF
>NA|NA|TRBJ1-2|TRBV7-9
TGTGCCAGCCGTCGAATTCCGGGTGGCTACACCTTC
CASRRIPGGYTF
>NA|NA|TRBJ2-6|TRBV19
TGTGCCAGTAGTACTATCTCTGGGGCCAACGTCCTGACTTTC
CASSTISGANVLTF
>NA|NA|TRBJ2-2|TRBV5-6
TGTGCCAGCAGCTTGTCTCGGGGATTCACCGGGGAGCTGTTTTTT
CASSLSRGFTGELFF